Below are 5 T cell receptor beta chains sequenced from a single sample in a study of blood T cell repertoires in COVID-19. The method was immunoSEQ multiplex PCR; TCRdb's version includes in-frame clones alone and lacks a portion of them. This sample carries around 620,000 clones, approximately 90% of them seen once, and the ten largest clones take about 0.24%. The sample comprised peripheral blood. The receptors stem from a woman between 18 and 30 years old with acute or convalescent COVID-19.

The rearrangement uses TRBV7-2 and TRBJ1-3; no firm D call. The CDR3 length is 13 residues. Germline CDR1 SGHTA, CDR2 FQGNSA. V shed 3 bases and J shed 8 bases, with 11 bases lying between them. This CDR3 reads CASSFFIRDTIYF. The CDR3 DNA reads TGTGCCAGCAGCTTTTTCATTCGAGACACCATATATTTT. The variable domain in full, completed from reference TRBV7-2 and TRBJ1-3, reads GAGVSQSPSNKVTEKGKDVELRCDPISGHTALYWYRQSLGQGLEFLIYFQGNSAPDKSGLPSDRFSAERTGGSVSTLTIQRTQQEDSAVYLCASSFFIRDTIYFGEGSWLTVV.

This clone was seen a few times. The sample carries other DNA sequences with the same CDR3. The chain has TRBV7-8 and TRBJ1-2, with 7 bases aligning to TRBD1. Germline CDR1 and CDR2: SGHVS and FQNEAQ. This CDR3 is built from 12 residues. The V segment lost 5 bases and the J segment 4 bases; nucleotides outside the gene matches: 1. CDR3 in amino acids: CASSRDSYGYTF. DNA of the CDR3: TGTGCCAGCAGCCGGGACAGCTATGGCTACACCTTC.

V is TRBV11-2 and J is TRBJ1-1; maybe TRBD1 (5 bases). This CDR3 spans 13 amino acids. Germline V gene sequence: CDR1 SGHAT, CDR2 FQNNGV. V was shortened by 5 bases and J by 1 base, with 8 bases between the two germline ends. CDR3 coding DNA: TGTGCCAGCAGCGTACAGGAGAACACTGAAGCTTTCTTT. This codes for CASSVQENTEAFF.

The chain carries TRBV9 and TRBJ2-2, with TRBD1 matching 9 bases. The germline V gene encodes CDR1 SGDLS and CDR2 YYNGEE. V shed 0 bases, J shed 6 bases, and the junction held 3 bases outside the gene matches. This CDR3 has 15 residues. CDR3: CASSVGDRAAGELFF. CDR3 sequence (DNA): TGTGCCAGCAGCGTAGGGGACAGGGCGGCCGGGGAGCTGTTTTTT.

The chain carries TRBV9 and TRBJ2-1, with 15 bases matching TRBD2. V shed 4 bases, J shed 0 bases, and the junction held 11 bases outside the gene matches. This CDR3 has 20 amino acids. Germline V CDR1 and CDR2: SGDLS, YYNGEE. The CDR3 is CASSPLGLAGGLSSYNEQFF. The CDR3 DNA follows: TGTGCCAGCAGCCCACTGGGACTAGCGGGGGGACTTAGCTCCTACAATGAGCAGTTCTTC.